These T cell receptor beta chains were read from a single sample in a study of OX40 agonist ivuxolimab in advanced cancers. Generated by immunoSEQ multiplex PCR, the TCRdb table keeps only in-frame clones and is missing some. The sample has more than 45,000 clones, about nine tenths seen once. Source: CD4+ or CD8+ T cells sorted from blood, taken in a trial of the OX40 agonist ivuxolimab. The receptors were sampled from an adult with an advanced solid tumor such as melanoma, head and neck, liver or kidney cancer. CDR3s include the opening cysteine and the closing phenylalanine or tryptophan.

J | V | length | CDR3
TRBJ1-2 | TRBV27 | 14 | CASSLKGIYYGYTF
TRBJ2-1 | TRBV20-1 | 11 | CSAQDRNEQFF
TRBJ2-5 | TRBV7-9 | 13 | CASSRTVQETQYF
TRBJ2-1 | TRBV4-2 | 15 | CASRRRETGHNEQFF
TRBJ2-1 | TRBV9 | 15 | CASSVEGTGVGEQFF
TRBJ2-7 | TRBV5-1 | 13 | CASSFAQGVEQYF
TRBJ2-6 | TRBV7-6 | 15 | CASSLGGSGANVLTF
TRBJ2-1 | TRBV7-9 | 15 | CASSSGGRILDEQFF
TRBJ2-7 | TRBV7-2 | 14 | CASSLEPLSYEQYF
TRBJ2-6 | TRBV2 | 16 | CASRERGTSGANVLTF
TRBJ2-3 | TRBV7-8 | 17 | CASSHWTSGRFTDTQYF
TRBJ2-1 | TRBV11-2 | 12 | CASSLGGDEQFF
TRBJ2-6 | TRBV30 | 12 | CAWSSGANVLTF
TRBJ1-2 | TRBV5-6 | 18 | CASSSISTAHVLVYGYTF
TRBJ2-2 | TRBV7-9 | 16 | CASSFPPGQGTGELFF
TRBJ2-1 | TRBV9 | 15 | CASSPTGTVYNEQFF
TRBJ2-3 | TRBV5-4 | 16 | CASSFGDSTSTDTQYF
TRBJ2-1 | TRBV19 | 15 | CATSWTSGSRNEQFF
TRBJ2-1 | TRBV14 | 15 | CASSQVRGMYNEQFF
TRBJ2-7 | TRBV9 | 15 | CASSPGQALSYEQYF
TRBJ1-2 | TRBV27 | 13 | CASSPGQGFGYTF
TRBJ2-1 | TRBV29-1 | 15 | CSGAGSSTLSMRQFF